This T cell receptor beta chain was captured by sequencing in a study of CD8 T cells in ankylosing spondylitis. Whole-study findings and limits: Ankylosing spondylitis blood appeared to be characterized by a TCR beta motif of eight highly homologous variants.

Many counts were recorded for this clonotype. Its antigen is not identified. Libraries for TCR beta were made by quantitative 5'-RACE with molecular barcodes. TCRdb ran MiXCR on the 5' RACE reads and lists one entry per CDR3 protein. The sample lists hundreds of thousands of distinct CDR3 sequences; about a quarter were seen once. The V end was cut by 1 base, the J end by 0 bases, with 11 bases between. The CDR3 totals 16 residues. Germline V lookup: CDR1 MGHDK, CDR2 SYGVNS. The chain employs TRBV25-1 and TRBJ2-3; D gene ambiguous. This TCR was sampled from a male donor with ankylosing spondylitis or in good health (not recorded which). The sample consisted of blood, either unsorted or a sorted T cell fraction (not recorded which). The CDR3 reads CASSELGVGSTDTQYF. The DNA for the CDR3 is TGTGCCAGCAGTGAATTGGGCGTGGGAAGCACAGATACGCAGTATTTT.